This is a list of T cell receptor beta chains from one sample in a study of shared clonotypes between healthy human individuals. Method: immunoSEQ multiplex PCR; TCRdb's copy keeps in-frame clones and lacks some. The table records about 2.4 million clones, roughly 92% of them present only once. Sequencing input: naive CD4+ T cells sorted from blood. These TCRs come from a man between 18 and 35 years old in good health. CDR3s include the opening cysteine and the closing phenylalanine or tryptophan. The order of the fields is D gene, clone size, V gene, J gene, CDR3 DNA, CDR3 protein. A D gene is named only where the DNA matches it firmly. The listing skips clone size in some rows; elsewhere it reads once, few, many or a size class.

>NA|NA|TRBV6-5|TRBJ1-1
TGTGCCAGCCGCCTACGGCATTTGAACACTGAAGCTTTCTTT
CASRLRHLNTEAFF
>TRBD1|NA|TRBV7-3|TRBJ2-3
TGTGCCAGCAGCTTAGGGACAGGGAGAGTCGATACGCAGTATTTT
CASSLGTGRVDTQYF
>NA|NA|TRBV5-6|TRBJ2-5
TGTGCCAGCAGCTTGGCCAGGGGAGGGAGGCAAGAGACCCAGTACTTC
CASSLARGGRQETQYF
>NA|NA|TRBV18|TRBJ1-2
TGTGCCAGCTCCCCTGGGGTCGGTAGTGGAACATATGGCTACACCTTC
CASSPGVGSGTYGYTF
>NA|NA|TRBV9|TRBJ2-7
TGTGCCAGCAGCGTGGATTCGGGAGTGGGGTACGAGCAGTACTTC
CASSVDSGVGYEQYF
>NA|NA|TRBV11-2|TRBJ2-7
TGTGCCAGCAGCTTAGGGGACGAGCAGTACTTC
CASSLGDEQYF
>NA|NA|TRBV28|TRBJ1-1
TGTGCCAGCAGTTCCGGACCCATACTGAACACTGAAGCTTTCTTT
CASSSGPILNTEAFF
>NA|few|TRBV7-9|TRBJ1-1
TGTGCCAGCAGCTTAGCGGGGAACACTGAAGCTTTCTTT
CASSLAGNTEAFF
>NA|NA|TRBV19|TRBJ2-1
TGTGCCAGGGGGGGACCACCCGCTCGCCATGAGCAGTTCTTC
CARGGPPARHEQFF
>TRBD1|NA|TRBV5-1|TRBJ2-1
TGCGCCAGCAGCCCGAGCGCCTCTACAGGGGGTGAGCAGTTCTTC
CASSPSASTGGEQFF
>TRBD2|once|TRBV27|TRBJ2-2
TGTGCCAGCAGTTTTAGGGCTAGCGGGAGATCCGGGGAGCTGTTTTTT
CASSFRASGRSGELFF
>NA|NA|TRBV2|TRBJ1-5
TGTGCCAGCAGTGGGGTGTTGGATCAGCCCCAGCATTTT
CASSGVLDQPQHF
>TRBD1|NA|TRBV4-1|TRBJ1-4
TGCGCCAGCAGCCAAGATCCCAGGACAGGTGAAAAACTGTTTTTT
CASSQDPRTGEKLFF
>TRBD1|NA|TRBV7-2|TRBJ2-7
TGTGCCAGCACCAGACAGGGGGGAACCTACGAGCAGTACTTC
CASTRQGGTYEQYF
>TRBD2|NA|TRBV19|TRBJ2-1
TGTGCCAGCCGAGACCTAGCGGGAGATAATGAGCAGTTCTTC
CASRDLAGDNEQFF
>TRBD1|NA|TRBV5-1|TRBJ2-7
TGCGCCAGCAGCACGACAGGGGGATACGAGCAGTACTTC
CASSTTGGYEQYF
>NA|NA|TRBV19|TRBJ1-5
TGTGCCAGTAGTAAGCCTCCTTCTCAGCCCCAGCATTTT
CASSKPPSQPQHF
>NA|NA|TRBV28|TRBJ1-6
TGTGCCAGCAGTTTCAGGAGAAGCTCCTATAATTCACCCCTCCACTTT
CASSFRRSSYNSPLHF
>NA|once|TRBV6-1|TRBJ2-2
TGTGCCAGCAGTGAGCGGGGACTCCCCACCGGGGAGCTGTTTTTT
CASSERGLPTGELFF
>NA|NA|TRBV6-5|TRBJ2-7
TGTGCCAGCAGTTATGGCAGCACCAGGGCTTACGAGCAGTACTTC
CASSYGSTRAYEQYF
>TRBD2|NA|TRBV5-4|TRBJ2-2
TGTGCCAGCAGCTTCGGGACTAGCGGGAACACCGGGGAGCTGTTTTTT
CASSFGTSGNTGELFF
>TRBD1|NA|TRBV5-1|TRBJ2-1
TGCGCCAGCAGCGTGAACCAGGGGGCTGAAGAGCAGTTCTTC
CASSVNQGAEEQFF
>NA|NA|TRBV30|TRBJ1-6
TGTGCCTGGGACCCAGGGGACTATAATTCACCCCTCCACTTT
CAWDPGDYNSPLHF
>NA|NA|TRBV28|TRBJ2-7
TGTGCCAGCACCGTCGGAGGGCTTCGGTACGAGCAGTACTTC
CASTVGGLRYEQYF
>NA|NA|TRBV9|TRBJ2-7
TGTGCCAGCAGCGCAGACAGGATTAGCTACGAGCAGTACTTC
CASSADRISYEQYF
>NA|NA|TRBV9|TRBJ1-1
TGTGCCAGCAGCTCGGCCTATAACACTGAAGCTTTCTTT
CASSSAYNTEAFF
>NA|NA|TRBV27|TRBJ2-2
TGTGCCAGCGGAATTACCCTCGGGGAGCTGTTTTTT
CASGITLGELFF
>TRBD2|NA|TRBV5-1|TRBJ2-7
TGCGCCAGCAGCTTAGCGGGAGGGCCGCGGGAGCAGTACTTC
CASSLAGGPREQYF
>TRBD1|NA|TRBV5-1|TRBJ2-1
TGCGCCAGCAGCGACAGGGGCACCTCCTACAATGAGCAGTTCTTC
CASSDRGTSYNEQFF